The next 20 T cell receptor beta chains were all read from a single sample in a study of vaccination effects on CD4 cells after COVID-19 (dated by TCRdb to the early 2020s). After about 9 days of culture, CD4+ T cells were isolated with the EasySep CD4+ T cell isolation kit. Two doses of either the BNT162b2 or the mRNA-1273 mRNA SARS-CoV-2 vaccine were administered to participants. No antigen has been assigned to these receptors. The library was generated by the immunoSEQ multiplex PCR assay. In its TCRdb copy, this immuneACCESS table keeps in-frame sequences only and misses some clones. Where compared with another copy, unresolved V genes explain less than half of these, and the others have no known cause. In all, the sample holds more than 60,000 clones, and around 70% of those were seen once. The top ten hold about 2.2% of the sample. Specimen: CD4+ T cells from PBMCs cultured without peptide, collected after COVID-19 vaccination. These receptors were collected from a human donor who received a COVID-19 vaccine.

This chain links TRBV5-1 with TRBJ2-5, with 7 bases matching TRBD1. The CDR3 runs 16 residues. With 0 bases clipped from V and 1 base from J, the junction kept 6 bases outside the gene matches. Germline CDR1 and CDR2: SGHRS and YFSETQ. CDR3 region: CASSLGTGIIQETQYF. CDR3 bases: TGCGCCAGCAGCTTGGGGACAGGCATCATCCAAGAGACCCAGTACTTC.

This clone was found a few times. This chain joins TRBV28 and TRBJ1-5; 7 bases line up with TRBD1. Per the germline V gene, CDR1 is MDHEN and CDR2 is SYDVKM. This CDR3 spans 14 amino acids. J was trimmed by 4 bases and V by 3 bases; bases with no gene match: 3. This CDR3 is CASSLGQLNQPQHF. CDR3 nucleotide sequence: TGTGCCAGCAGTTTGGGACAGCTGAATCAGCCCCAGCATTTT.

The rearrangement joins TRBV5-6 to TRBJ2-3; perhaps D is TRBD1 or TRBD2 (6 bases each). The CDR3 runs 14 residues. Germline V gives CDR1 SGHDT, CDR2 YYEEEE. V lost 4 bases and J 3 bases, leaving 12 bases between the germline ends. CDR3 nucleotides: TGTGCCAGCAGCGTGGGGGGCTGGACAGATACGCAGTATTTT. This translates into CASSVGGWTDTQYF.

This sequence joins TRBV5-5 and TRBJ2-7; D is uncertain. V was cut by 2 bases and J by 3 bases, with 12 bases left in between. The germline V gene encodes CDR1 SGHKS and CDR2 YYEKEE (reference sequence). This CDR3 has 14 residues. The DNA of the CDR3 is TGTGCCAGCAGCTTAGGACCGGACGGCTACGAGCAGTACGTC. It encodes CASSLGPDGYEQYV.

The chain links TRBV6-6 to TRBJ2-7; a possible D gene is TRBD1 (6 bases). CDR1 and CDR2 from the germline V gene are MNHNY and SVGAGI (reference sequence). Trimming took off 2 bases at V and 3 bases at J, with 17 bases between the two ends. The CDR3 contains 16 residues. The CDR3 sequence is CASSYDETGRFYEQYV. CDR3 bases: TGTGCCAGCAGTTACGACGAGACAGGACGGTTCTACGAGCAGTACGTC.

In DNA form, the CDR3 reads TGTGCCAGCAGCTTAGCGGGGGTCACTGAAGCTTTCTTT. Protein product: CASSLAGVTEAFF. This chain joins TRBV7-8 and TRBJ1-1, with D possibly TRBD1 on 5 matching bases. The CDR3 length is 13 residues. Germline V gene sequence: CDR1 SGHVS, CDR2 FQNEAQ. The V and J ends lost 0 bases and 4 bases respectively, with 6 bases between them.

The V call is TRBV4-2, the J call TRBJ2-1, with TRBD2 identical over 16 bases. Losses at the gene ends were 3 bases for V and 6 bases for J; bases not matched to a gene: 14. The CDR3 has 20 amino acids. Germline CDR1 is LGHNA and CDR2 is YNFKEQ. The CDR3 DNA is TGTGCCAGCAGCCAGAGGGCCGGGACTAGCGGGGGGGCGGACTCCAATGAGCAGTTCTTC. This encodes CASSQRAGTSGGADSNEQFF.

The chain is built from TRBV10-3 and TRBJ1-4; D remains unclear. The CDR3 runs 16 residues. Deletions cut 0 bases from V and 3 bases from J, with 11 bases between. Germline V CDR1 and CDR2: ENHRY, SYGVKD. The DNA of the CDR3 is TGTGCCATCAGTGAGTCGGGAGGACTAGCTAATGAAAAACTGTTTTTT. Residues: CAISESGGLANEKLFF.

The chain carries TRBV28 and TRBJ1-1, with D uncertain. The CDR3 has 11 amino acids. Per the germline V gene, CDR1 is MDHEN and CDR2 is SYDVKM. V was pared by 6 bases and J by 1 base, with 3 bases between. The CDR3 DNA follows: TGTGCCAGCAGGACGAACACTGAAGCTTTCTTT. Translation gives CASRTNTEAFF.

The chain joins TRBV5-1 to TRBJ1-3; no clear D gene. This CDR3 spans 16 amino acids. From germline, CDR1 is SGHRS and CDR2 YFSETQ. V lost 0 bases and J lost 0, with 10 bases in between. CDR3 sequence: CASSLGQTHSGNTIYF. The CDR3 coding sequence is TGCGCCAGCAGCTTGGGGCAGACTCACTCTGGAAACACCATATATTTT. The variable domain in full, completed from reference TRBV5-1 and TRBJ1-3, reads KAGVTQTPRYLIKTRGQQVTLSCSPISGHRSVSWYQQTPGQGLQFLFEYFSETQRNKGNFPGRFSGRQFSNSRSEMNVSTLELGDSALYLCASSLGQTHSGNTIYFGEGSWLTVV.

This chain connects TRBV7-3 to TRBJ2-3; 11 nucleotides align to TRBD2. CDR3 length: 17 amino acids. Germline V CDR1 and CDR2: SGHTA, FQGTGA. Losses at the gene ends were 2 bases for V and 4 bases for J; bases not matched to a gene: 8. Written as DNA, the CDR3 is TGTGCCAGCAGCTTATTTCCTAGCGGGGGGTTCGCAGATACGCAGTATTTT. It encodes CASSLFPSGGFADTQYF.

The rearrangement uses TRBV27 and TRBJ2-7; D gene uncertain. The CDR3 runs to 13 residues. The V gene lost 5 bases and the J gene lost 0 bases, with 8 bases spanning the gap. Germline V gene data show CDR1 as MNHEY and CDR2 as SMNVEV (reference sequence). CDR3 in amino acids: CASSPRSSYEQYV. The CDR3 DNA reads TGTGCCAGCAGTCCGAGGAGCTCCTACGAGCAGTACGTC.

Here the CDR3 reads CASSQDVGTRGTEAFF. In DNA form, the CDR3 reads TGTGCCAGCAGCCAAGATGTGGGGACGAGGGGCACTGAAGCTTTCTTT. The chain recombines TRBV14 with TRBJ1-1, with a weak D call TRBD1 (5 bases). The V gene's germline CDR1 is SGHDN and CDR2 FVKESK. This CDR3 is built from 16 residues. The V end lost 0 bases, the J end lost 4 bases, and 15 bases lay between the germline ends.

The rearrangement uses TRBV6-5 and TRBJ2-6, with D maybe TRBD1 (5 bases). The CDR3 extends over 15 amino acids. Trimming removed 11 bases at V and 0 bases at J, with 14 bases between. Germline assignment: CDR1 MNHEY and CDR2 SVGAGI. The CDR3 bases are TGTGCCGGACATGTTACCAGCTCTGGGGCCAACGTCCTGACTTTC. This gives the protein CAGHVTSSGANVLTF.

J is TRBJ2-2 and V is TRBV2; tentatively, D is TRBD2 (7 bases). The germline V gene has CDR1 SNHLY and CDR2 FYNNEI. The CDR3 has 15 amino acids. The ends were cut back, 4 bases at V and 4 bases at J, with 13 bases in the middle. CDR3 loop: CASSVGGGPTGELFF. CDR3 nucleotide sequence: TGTGCCAGCAGTGTTGGGGGGGGGCCCACCGGGGAGCTGTTTTTT.

This chain connects TRBV28 to TRBJ2-2; D is ambiguous. CDR1 and CDR2 from the germline V gene are MDHEN and SYDVKM. The CDR3 covers 13 residues. Trimming cost V 6 bases and J 2 bases, with 7 bases left between them. CDR3 DNA: TGTGCCAGCAGGCTGTTCAACACCGGGGAGCTGTTTTTT. Its protein product is CASRLFNTGELFF.

This rearrangement joins TRBV4-3 to TRBJ2-1; 9 nucleotides align to TRBD2. V dropped 2 bases and J dropped 5; count of bases not matched to a gene: 7. The CDR3 runs to 16 residues. Germline V gene lookup returns CDR1 LGHNA and CDR2 YSLEER. The CDR3 reads CASSQSVAGANNEQFF. CDR3 bases: TGCGCCAGCAGCCAATCGGTAGCGGGGGCCAACAATGAGCAGTTCTTC.

V is TRBV5-1 and J is TRBJ2-3; tentative D call: TRBD2 (6 bases). Germline loops: CDR1 SGHRS, CDR2 YFSETQ. This CDR3 comprises 13 residues. Trimming took 5 bases from V and 1 from J, leaving 8 bases between them. CDR3 protein: CASRSGGTDTQYF. The CDR3 region has the DNA TGCGCCAGCAGGTCGGGGGGCACAGATACGCAGTATTTT.

V gene TRBV11-3 combines with J gene TRBJ2-2; 7 nucleotides align to TRBD2. The CDR3 has 16 amino acids. J was trimmed by 1 base and V by 4 bases; bases with no gene match: 6. The germline CDR1 and CDR2 sequences are SGHNT and YENEEA. CDR3 coding DNA: TGTGCCAGCAGCTCCCCTAGCGGCGTGAACACCGGGGAGCTGTTTTTT. It translates to CASSSPSGVNTGELFF.

The chain has TRBV19 and TRBJ1-1, with TRBD1 matching over 10 bases. The CDR3 has 17 residues. The V gene end was trimmed by 7 bases and the J gene end by 0 bases; junction bases not matched to a gene: 11. The germline CDR1 and CDR2 sequences are LNHDA and SQIVND (reference sequence). CDR3 nucleotide sequence: TGTGCCAGTAAGAAAGGTGGGACAGGGGCTATGAACACTGAAGCTTTCTTT. Protein sequence: CASKKGGTGAMNTEAFF. Full variable domain (rest looked up from reference TRBV19 and TRBJ1-1): DGGITQSPKYLFRKEGQNVTLSCEQNLNHDAMYWYRQDPGQGLRLIYYSQIVNDFQKGDIAEGYSVSREKKESFPLTVTSAQKNPTAFYLCASKKGGTGAMNTEAFFGQGTRLTVV.